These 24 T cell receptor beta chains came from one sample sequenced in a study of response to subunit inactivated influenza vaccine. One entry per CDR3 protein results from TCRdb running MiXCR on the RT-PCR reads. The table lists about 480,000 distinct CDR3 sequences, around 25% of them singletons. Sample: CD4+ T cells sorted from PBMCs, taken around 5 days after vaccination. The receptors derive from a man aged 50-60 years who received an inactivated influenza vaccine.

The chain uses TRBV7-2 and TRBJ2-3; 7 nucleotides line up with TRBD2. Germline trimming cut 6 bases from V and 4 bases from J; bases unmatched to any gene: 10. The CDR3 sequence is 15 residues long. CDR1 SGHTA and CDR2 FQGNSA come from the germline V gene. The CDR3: CASRSSGIGSDTQYF. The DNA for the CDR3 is TGTGCCAGCAGGTCGAGCGGGATCGGGTCAGATACGCAGTATTTT.

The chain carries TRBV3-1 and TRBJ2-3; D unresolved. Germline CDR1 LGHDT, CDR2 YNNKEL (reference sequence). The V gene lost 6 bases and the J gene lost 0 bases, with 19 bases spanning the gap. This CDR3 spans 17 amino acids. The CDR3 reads CASSQNRLSSSTDTQYF. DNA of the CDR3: TGTGCCAGCAGTCAAAATCGACTTTCGTCTAGCACAGATACGCAGTATTTT.

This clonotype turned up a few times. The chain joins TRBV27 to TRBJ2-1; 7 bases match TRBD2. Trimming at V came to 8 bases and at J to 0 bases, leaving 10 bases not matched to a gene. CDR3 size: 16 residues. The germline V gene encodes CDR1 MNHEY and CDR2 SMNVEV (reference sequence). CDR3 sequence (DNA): TGTGCCAGCGGCCTTCGACCGGGAGGCTCCTACAATGAGCAGTTCTTC. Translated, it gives CASGLRPGGSYNEQFF.

The chain's CDR3 is CASSGNRGSMNTEAFF. The CDR3 region has the DNA TGTGCCAGCAGCGGAAACAGGGGTTCTATGAACACTGAAGCTTTCTTT. The V call is TRBV9, the J call TRBJ1-1; 7 nucleotides line up with TRBD1. CDR3 length equals 16 residues. The germline V gene encodes CDR1 SGDLS and CDR2 YYNGEE. J lost 0 bases, V lost 3 bases, and 8 bases had no gene match.

CDR3: CSAGRSYEQYF. CDR3 nucleotide sequence: TGCAGTGCAGGGCGTTCCTACGAGCAGTACTTC. J is TRBJ2-7 and V is TRBV20-1; D ambiguous. Germline CDR1 and CDR2: DFQATT and SNEGSKA (reference sequence). V lost 6 bases and J lost 1, with 7 bases in between. This CDR3 region has 11 residues.

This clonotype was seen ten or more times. The chain's CDR3 is CSARVGVETQYF. The CDR3 region has the DNA TGCAGTGCTAGAGTAGGAGTAGAGACCCAGTACTTC. This rearrangement joins TRBV20-1 to TRBJ2-5; D is unclear. The germline V gene has CDR1 DFQATT and CDR2 SNEGSKA (reference sequence). V lost 1 base to trimming and J lost 4 bases, with 7 bases between them. The CDR3 contains 12 residues.

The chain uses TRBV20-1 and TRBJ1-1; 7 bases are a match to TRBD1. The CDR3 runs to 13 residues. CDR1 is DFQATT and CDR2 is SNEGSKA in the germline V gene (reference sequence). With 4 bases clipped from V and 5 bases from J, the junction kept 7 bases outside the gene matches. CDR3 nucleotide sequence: TGCAGTGCTACGGACAGGAGGGGGACTGAAGCTTTCTTT. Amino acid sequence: CSATDRRGTEAFF.

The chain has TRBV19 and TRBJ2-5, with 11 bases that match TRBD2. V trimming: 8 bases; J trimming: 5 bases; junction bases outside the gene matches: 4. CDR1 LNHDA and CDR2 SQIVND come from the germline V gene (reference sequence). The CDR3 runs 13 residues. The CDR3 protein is CASGTSGDETQYF. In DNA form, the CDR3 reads TGTGCCAGTGGGACTAGCGGAGATGAGACCCAGTACTTC. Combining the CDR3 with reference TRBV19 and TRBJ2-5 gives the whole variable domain DGGITQSPKYLFRKEGQNVTLSCEQNLNHDAMYWYRQDPGQGLRLIYYSQIVNDFQKGDIAEGYSVSREKKESFPLTVTSAQKNPTAFYLCASGTSGDETQYFGPGTRLLVL.

Written as DNA, the CDR3 is TGTGCCAGCAGACAGGAGGGAAATTCACCCCTCCACTTT. It encodes CASRQEGNSPLHF. The chain has TRBV2 and TRBJ1-6; the D gene is possibly TRBD1 (5 bases). The CDR3 is 13 amino acids. The V gene's germline CDR1 is SNHLY and CDR2 FYNNEI. Trimming removed 6 bases at V and 7 bases at J, with 10 bases between.

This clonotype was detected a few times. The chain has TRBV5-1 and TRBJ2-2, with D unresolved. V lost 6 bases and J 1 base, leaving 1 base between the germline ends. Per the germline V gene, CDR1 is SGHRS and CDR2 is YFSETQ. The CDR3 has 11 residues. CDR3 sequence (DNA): TGCGCCAGCATGAACACCGGGGAGCTGTTTTTT. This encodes CASMNTGELFF.

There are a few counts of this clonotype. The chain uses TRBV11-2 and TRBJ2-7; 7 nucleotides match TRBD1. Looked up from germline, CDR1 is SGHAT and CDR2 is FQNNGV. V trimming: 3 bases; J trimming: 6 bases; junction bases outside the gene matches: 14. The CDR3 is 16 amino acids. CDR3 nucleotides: TGTGCCAGCAGCTTTACGTCCTTCGCTACAGGGGCCGAGCAGTACTTC. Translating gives CASSFTSFATGAEQYF.

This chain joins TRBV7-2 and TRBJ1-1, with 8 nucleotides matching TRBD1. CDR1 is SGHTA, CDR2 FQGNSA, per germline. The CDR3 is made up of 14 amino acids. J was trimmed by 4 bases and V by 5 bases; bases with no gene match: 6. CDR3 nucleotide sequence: TGTGCCAGCAGCCAGACAGGGGTTAGCACTGAAGCTTTCTTT. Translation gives CASSQTGVSTEAFF.

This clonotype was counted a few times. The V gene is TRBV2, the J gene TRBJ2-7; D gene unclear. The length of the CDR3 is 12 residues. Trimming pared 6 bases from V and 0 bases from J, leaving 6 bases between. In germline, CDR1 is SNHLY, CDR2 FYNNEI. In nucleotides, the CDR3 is TGTGCCAGCAGGTCGTTCTCCTACGAGCAGTACTTC. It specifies CASRSFSYEQYF.

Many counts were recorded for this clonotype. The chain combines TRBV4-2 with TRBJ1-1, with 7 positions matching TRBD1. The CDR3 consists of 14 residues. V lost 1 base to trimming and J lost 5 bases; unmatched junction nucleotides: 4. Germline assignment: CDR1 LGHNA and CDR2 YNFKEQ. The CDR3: CASSQGGRGTEAFF. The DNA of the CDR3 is TGTGCCAGCAGCCAAGGGGGCAGGGGGACTGAAGCTTTCTTT.

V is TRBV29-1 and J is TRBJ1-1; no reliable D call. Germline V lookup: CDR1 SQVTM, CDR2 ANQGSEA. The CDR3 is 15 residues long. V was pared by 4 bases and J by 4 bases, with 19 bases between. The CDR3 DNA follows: TGCAGCGTTGTATATGTGGGTCCGGAAGGCACTGAAGCTTTCTTT. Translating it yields CSVVYVGPEGTEAFF.

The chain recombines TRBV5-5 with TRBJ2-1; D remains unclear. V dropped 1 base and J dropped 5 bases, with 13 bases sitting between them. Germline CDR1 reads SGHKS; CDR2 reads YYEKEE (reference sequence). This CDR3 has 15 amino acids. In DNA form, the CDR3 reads TGTGCCAGCAGCTTGTCTCCGAGGCCAAACAATGAGCAGTTCTTC. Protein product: CASSLSPRPNNEQFF.

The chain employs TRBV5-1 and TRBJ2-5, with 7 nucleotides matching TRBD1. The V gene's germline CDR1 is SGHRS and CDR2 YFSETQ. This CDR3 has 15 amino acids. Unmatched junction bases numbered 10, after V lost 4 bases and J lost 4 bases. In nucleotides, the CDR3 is TGCGCCAGCAGCCCCCAACGCAACAGGGGAGAGACCCAGTACTTC. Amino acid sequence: CASSPQRNRGETQYF.

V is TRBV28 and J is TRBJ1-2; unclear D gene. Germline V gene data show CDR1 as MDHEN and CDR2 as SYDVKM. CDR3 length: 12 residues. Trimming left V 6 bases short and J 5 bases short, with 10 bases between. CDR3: CASSLLEYGYTF. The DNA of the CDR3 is TGTGCCAGCAGCCTCTTAGAGTATGGCTACACCTTC.

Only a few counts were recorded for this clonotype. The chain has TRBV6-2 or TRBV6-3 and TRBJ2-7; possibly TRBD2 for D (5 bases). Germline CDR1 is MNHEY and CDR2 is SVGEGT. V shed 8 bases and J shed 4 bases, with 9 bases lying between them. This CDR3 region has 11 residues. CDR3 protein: CASADLYEQYF. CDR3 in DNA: TGTGCCAGCGCGGACTTGTACGAGCAGTACTTC.

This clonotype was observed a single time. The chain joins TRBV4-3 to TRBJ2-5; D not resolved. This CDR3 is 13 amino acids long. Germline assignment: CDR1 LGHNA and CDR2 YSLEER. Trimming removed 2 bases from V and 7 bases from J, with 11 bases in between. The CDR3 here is CASSQSDVGTQYF. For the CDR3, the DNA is TGCGCCAGCAGCCAATCAGACGTCGGGACCCAGTACTTC.

The CDR3, as DNA: TGTGCCAGCAGGAGTCCGGGGACCATCTTGGGCTACACCTTC. Protein product: CASRSPGTILGYTF. The chain is built from TRBV6-1 and TRBJ1-2; D possibly corresponds to TRBD1 (5 bases). This CDR3 is built from 14 residues. Looked up from germline, CDR1 is MNHNS and CDR2 is SASEGT. V gave up 6 bases and J gave up 8 bases, with 19 bases separating them.

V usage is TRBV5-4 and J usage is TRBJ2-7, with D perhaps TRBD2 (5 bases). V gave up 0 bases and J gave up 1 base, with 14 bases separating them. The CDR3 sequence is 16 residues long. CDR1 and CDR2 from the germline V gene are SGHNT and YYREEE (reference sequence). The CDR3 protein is CASSLGLRGRSYEQYF. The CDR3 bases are TGTGCCAGCAGCTTGGGCCTACGGGGAAGATCCTACGAGCAGTACTTC.

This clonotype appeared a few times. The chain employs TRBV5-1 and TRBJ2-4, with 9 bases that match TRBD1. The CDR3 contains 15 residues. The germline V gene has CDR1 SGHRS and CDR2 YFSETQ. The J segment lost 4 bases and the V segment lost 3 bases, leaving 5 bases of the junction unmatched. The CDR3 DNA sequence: TGCGCCAGCAGCTGGGGTGACAGGGGGAAAAACATTCAGTACTTC. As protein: CASSWGDRGKNIQYF.

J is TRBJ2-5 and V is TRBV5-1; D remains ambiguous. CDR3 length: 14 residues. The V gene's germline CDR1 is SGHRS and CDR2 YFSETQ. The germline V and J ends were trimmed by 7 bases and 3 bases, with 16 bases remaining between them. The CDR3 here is CASSTGIDEETQYF. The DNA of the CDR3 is TGCGCCAGCTCGACTGGGATCGATGAAGAGACCCAGTACTTC.